The 29 T cell receptor beta chains below were found in one sample sequenced in a study of OX40 agonist ivuxolimab in advanced cancers. Some clones are missing from TCRdb's copy, which holds only in-frame ones; the method was immunoSEQ multiplex PCR. The table has some 75,000 clones, 70% to 90% seen once. The input for sequencing was CD4+ or CD8+ T cells sorted from blood, taken in a trial of the OX40 agonist ivuxolimab. The receptor set was obtained from an adult with an advanced solid tumor such as melanoma, head and neck, liver or kidney cancer.

This chain links TRBV2 with TRBJ2-5; 8 bases are shared with TRBD2. The ends lost 5 bases at V and 5 bases at J; junction bases unmatched: 7. Germline V gene data show CDR1 as SNHLY and CDR2 as FYNNEI. CDR3 size: 14 residues. The CDR3 bases are TGTGCCAGCAGTCTGACCCGGGAGGGGGAGACCCAGTACTTC. This codes for CASSLTREGETQYF.

There are a few counts of this clone. The chain employs TRBV6-5 and TRBJ1-6; 9 positions agree with TRBD1. Germline V gene data show CDR1 as MNHEY and CDR2 as SVGAGI. The CDR3 extends over 14 amino acids. With 5 bases clipped from V and 10 bases from J, the junction kept 6 bases outside the gene matches. DNA for the CDR3: TGTGCCAGCAGTAGAACAGGGGGCCGCTCACCCCTCCACTTT. It yields the protein CASSRTGGRSPLHF.

The DNA of the CDR3 is TGTGCCAGCAGCTTAGATGGACGGCCGAACACCGGGGAGCTGTTTTTT. Its protein is CASSLDGRPNTGELFF. The chain carries TRBV11-2 and TRBJ2-2, with no clear D. This CDR3 region has 16 residues. The V end was cut by 0 bases, the J end by 0 bases, with 8 bases between. Germline V lookup: CDR1 SGHAT, CDR2 FQNNGV. Filled out from reference TRBV11-2 and TRBJ2-2, the complete variable domain reads EAGVAQSPRYKIIEKRQSVAFWCNPISGHATLYWYQQILGQGPKLLIQFQNNGVVDDSQLPKDRFSAERLKGVDSTLKIQPAKLEDSAVYLCASSLDGRPNTGELFFGEGSRLTVL.

The V call is TRBV7-2, the J call TRBJ1-4; TRBD1 aligns across 7 bases. The V gene's germline CDR1 is SGHTA and CDR2 FQGNSA. V shed 7 bases and J 2 bases; nucleotides not matched to a gene: 4. The CDR3 is 14 amino acids. The CDR3 loop is CASTVQGTNEKLFF. The CDR3 nucleotides are TGTGCCAGCACCGTACAGGGGACTAATGAAAAACTGTTTTTT.

The rearrangement joins TRBV7-2 to TRBJ1-4; no firm D call. Trimming removed 5 bases from V and 0 bases from J, with 10 bases in between. Germline V gene lookup returns CDR1 SGHTA and CDR2 FQGNSA. The CDR3 consists of 15 residues. This CDR3 reads CASSPGPATNEKLFF. CDR3 nucleotides: TGTGCCAGCAGCCCCGGGCCCGCAACTAATGAAAAACTGTTTTTT. Variable domain in full (rest from reference TRBV7-2 and TRBJ1-4): GAGVSQSPSNKVTEKGKDVELRCDPISGHTALYWYRQSLGQGLEFLIYFQGNSAPDKSGLPSDRFSAERTGGSVSTLTIQRTQQEDSAVYLCASSPGPATNEKLFFGSGTQLSVL.

This clone is a singleton in its sample. The rearrangement uses TRBV5-1 and TRBJ2-5, with 7 bases that match TRBD1. The J call may be incorrect, as the DNA end agrees better with TRBJ2-7. The CDR3 consists of 15 residues. Germline V gene data show CDR1 as SGHRS and CDR2 as YFSETQ. CDR3 nucleotides: TGCGCCAGCAGCGTCCCCCAGGGGGAAGTTACCGAGCAGTACTTC. Amino acid sequence: CASSVPQGEVTEQYF.

The genes are TRBV5-6 and TRBJ2-2; D perhaps matches TRBD2 (6 bases). Germline loops: CDR1 SGHDT, CDR2 YYEEEE. CDR3 length equals 15 residues. The V end was cut by 3 bases, the J end by 1 base, with 10 bases between. CDR3 sequence: CASSSVGGNTGELFF. CDR3 bases: TGTGCCAGCAGCTCCGTGGGGGGGAACACCGGGGAGCTGTTTTTT.

The rearrangement links TRBV11-1 to TRBJ1-2; possible D gene TRBD1, 5 bases. CDR1 is SGHAT and CDR2 is FQDESV in the germline V gene (reference sequence). V was clipped by 4 bases and J by 8 bases, with 17 bases between them. CDR3 length equals 14 residues. The CDR3 loop is CASSYGTPPKGYTF. The DNA of the CDR3 is TGTGCCAGCAGCTATGGGACCCCTCCGAAAGGCTACACCTTC.

The chain joins TRBV9 to TRBJ1-5; the match to TRBD1 covers 9 bases. The trim removed 2 bases at V and 4 bases at J, leaving 1 base unmatched. Per germline, CDR1 SGDLS and CDR2 YYNGEE. This CDR3 spans 14 amino acids. CDR3 region: CASSVGTGNQPQHF. The CDR3 DNA follows: TGTGCCAGCAGCGTCGGGACAGGGAATCAGCCCCAGCATTTT. The variable domain in full, with the rest retrieved from reference TRBV9 and TRBJ1-5, is DSGVTQTPKHLITATGQRVTLRCSPRSGDLSVYWYQQSLDQGLQFLIQYYNGEERAKGNILERFSAQQFPDLHSELNLSSLELGDSALYFCASSVGTGNQPQHFGDGTRLSIL.

The genes are TRBV7-9 and TRBJ2-2; no reliable D call. The V gene's germline CDR1 is SEHNR and CDR2 FQNEAQ (reference sequence). Trimming took 2 bases from V and 1 from J, leaving 5 bases between them. This CDR3 contains 14 residues. The CDR3 protein is CASSLNQNTGELFF. The CDR3, as DNA: TGTGCCAGCAGCTTAAACCAGAACACCGGGGAGCTGTTTTTT.

The chain recombines TRBV5-1 with TRBJ2-3; 8 bases line up with TRBD2. The CDR3 is made up of 15 amino acids. Germline V CDR1 and CDR2: SGHRS, YFSETQ. Trimming at V came to 1 base and at J to 4 bases, leaving 5 bases not matched to a gene. The CDR3 loop is CASSLSGGPADTQYF. CDR3 sequence (DNA): TGCGCCAGCAGCTTGTCGGGGGGGCCGGCAGATACGCAGTATTTT.

This rearrangement joins TRBV7-9 to TRBJ1-2; 8 positions agree with TRBD1. V was clipped by 4 bases and J by 4 bases; unmatched bases: 11. Germline CDR1 reads SEHNR; CDR2 reads FQNEAQ (reference sequence). The CDR3 runs to 16 residues. The CDR3 protein is CASSYRTGLSSYGYTF. CDR3 DNA sequence: TGTGCCAGCAGCTACCGGACAGGGTTGAGTAGCTATGGCTACACCTTC.

The chain links TRBV2 to TRBJ1-1; D is unclear. V lost 0 bases, J lost 2 bases, and 10 bases lay in between. The V gene's germline CDR1 is SNHLY and CDR2 FYNNEI. CDR3 length: 15 residues. Written as DNA, the CDR3 is TGTGCCAGCAGTGAAGCCCTACCAATAAACACTGAAGCTTTCTTT. This sequence encodes CASSEALPINTEAFF. The entire variable domain, with the rest obtained from reference TRBV2 and TRBJ1-1, is as follows: EPEVTQTPSHQVTQMGQEVILRCVPISNHLYFYWYRQILGQKVEFLVSFYNNEISEKSEIFDDQFSVERPDGSNFTLKIRSTKLEDSAMYFCASSEALPINTEAFFGQGTRLTVV.

V usage is TRBV9 and J usage is TRBJ2-5; D may be TRBD1 or TRBD2 (5 bases each). Germline CDR1 reads SGDLS; CDR2 reads YYNGEE. The V end was cut by 4 bases, the J end by 1 base, with 11 bases between. The CDR3 is 14 residues long. The CDR3 region has the DNA TGTGCCAGCAGCCCGACGGGGCTCCAAGAGACCCAGTACTTC. Encoded protein: CASSPTGLQETQYF. Supplemented by reference TRBV9 and TRBJ2-5, the full variable domain reads DSGVTQTPKHLITATGQRVTLRCSPRSGDLSVYWYQQSLDQGLQFLIQYYNGEERAKGNILERFSAQQFPDLHSELNLSSLELGDSALYFCASSPTGLQETQYFGPGTRLLVL.

A few counts support this clone. The chain carries TRBV19 and TRBJ1-1; D is unresolved. Germline V gene sequence: CDR1 LNHDA, CDR2 SQIVND (reference sequence). V lost 3 bases to trimming and J lost 7 bases, with 9 bases between them. The CDR3 contains 12 residues. DNA of the CDR3: TGTGCCAGTAGTATTTCCGGGTTTGAAGCTTTCTTT. Protein sequence: CASSISGFEAFF. Using reference TRBV19 and TRBJ1-1 for the parts outside the CDR3, the full variable domain is DGGITQSPKYLFRKEGQNVTLSCEQNLNHDAMYWYRQDPGQGLRLIYYSQIVNDFQKGDIAEGYSVSREKKESFPLTVTSAQKNPTAFYLCASSISGFEAFFGQGTRLTVV.

Remarks on this clone: The junction departs from germline at one end; a sequencing error may be responsible. The chain has TRBV5-6 and TRBJ2-7; D perhaps matches TRBD1 (5 bases). Germline-derived CDR1 and CDR2 are SGHDT and YYEEEE. The CDR3 extends over 16 amino acids. The CDR3 reads CASSLDFVGASHEQYF. Here the CDR3 DNA reads TGTGCCAGCAGCTTGGATTTTGTAGGGGCCTCCCACGAGCAGTACTTC.

This clone was picked up one time. This probably arose from a read error, given a far larger clone one base away. J is TRBJ2-3 and V is TRBV6-1, with a tentative D call TRBD2 (6 bases). CDR3 length: 14 residues. V was trimmed by 3 bases and J by 1 base, leaving 8 bases between them. The germline V gene has CDR1 MNHNS and CDR2 SASEGT. The CDR3 sequence: CASSDSGRTDTQYF. CDR3 nucleotides: TGTGCCAGCAGTGATAGCGGACGCACAGATACGCAGTATTTT.

The chain employs TRBV28 and TRBJ2-2, with 7 bases aligning to TRBD1. Germline lookup yields CDR1 MDHEN and CDR2 SYDVKM. J was trimmed by 0 bases and V by 8 bases; bases with no gene match: 3. The CDR3 has 14 amino acids. This chain's CDR3 is CASGGTANTGELFF. CDR3 bases: TGTGCCAGCGGTGGGACAGCGAACACCGGGGAGCTGTTTTTT.

The chain is built from TRBV5-1 and TRBJ2-2, with D possibly matching TRBD1 (6 bases). From germline, CDR1 is SGHRS and CDR2 YFSETQ. V was cut by 4 bases and J by 3 bases, with 13 bases left in between. This CDR3 is 15 amino acids long. The CDR3 sequence: CASSVSTGYTGELFF. For the CDR3, the DNA is TGCGCCAGCAGCGTGTCCACAGGGTACACCGGGGAGCTGTTTTTT.

The chain is built from TRBV7-2 and TRBJ2-2; D is possibly TRBD1 (5 bases). Trimming shortened V by 4 bases and J by 6 bases, and 12 bases separated the two germline ends. In germline, CDR1 is SGHTA, CDR2 FQGNSA. CDR3 length equals 14 residues. The CDR3 here is CASSSLWGAGELFF. In nucleotides, the CDR3 is TGTGCCAGCAGCTCCCTATGGGGCGCCGGGGAGCTGTTTTTT.

The chain recombines TRBV10-2 with TRBJ2-5; TRBD1 matches at 7 bases. Germline trimming cut 5 bases from V and 5 bases from J; bases unmatched to any gene: 5. CDR3 length: 13 amino acids. Germline V gene sequence: CDR1 WSHSY, CDR2 SAAADI. CDR3 nucleotides: TGCGCCAGCAGTACAGACAGGGACGAGACCCAGTACTTC. It specifies CASSTDRDETQYF.

This clone has just a few counts. The DNA for the CDR3 is TGCGCCAGCAGCTTGAGGCGGTGGAGCGGGGGGGCGACGGACAATAAGTTCTTC. It is translated as CASSLRRWSGGATDNKFF. The J gene is TRBJ2-1, the V gene TRBV5-1; 10 nucleotides align to TRBD2. Germline loops: CDR1 SGHRS, CDR2 YFSETQ. The CDR3 covers 18 residues. The ends lost 1 base at V and 14 bases at J; junction bases unmatched: 21.

The rearrangement uses TRBV18 and TRBJ1-6; 10 bases match TRBD1. Germline V gene lookup returns CDR1 KGHSH and CDR2 LQKENI. The CDR3 is 15 residues long. The V gene end was trimmed by 3 bases and the J gene end by 9 bases; junction bases not matched to a gene: 5. DNA for the CDR3: TGTGCCAGCTCACCGGGGACAGGGGATCGTTCACCCCTCCACTTT. Translating gives CASSPGTGDRSPLHF.

The gene calls are TRBV6-5 and TRBJ1-3, with D unclear. Trimming shortened V by 0 bases and J by 3 bases, and 9 bases separated the two germline ends. The CDR3 has 15 amino acids. Germline V gene sequence: CDR1 MNHEY, CDR2 SVGAGI. CDR3: CASSYSVAGGNTIYF. DNA of the CDR3: TGTGCCAGCAGTTACTCAGTCGCGGGTGGAAACACCATATATTTT.

This chain joins TRBV28 and TRBJ2-7; D is ambiguous. This CDR3 is 13 amino acids long. V lost 1 base and J lost 0, with 4 bases in between. Germline V lookup: CDR1 MDHEN, CDR2 SYDVKM. In DNA form, the CDR3 reads TGTGCCAGCAGTTTATTTAGCTCCTACGAGCAGTACTTC. It specifies CASSLFSSYEQYF.

V is TRBV13 and J is TRBJ2-7; D not resolved. This CDR3 is built from 15 residues. V was cut by 4 bases and J by 3 bases, with 16 bases left in between. Germline V gives CDR1 PRHDT, CDR2 FYEKMQ (reference sequence). CDR3 protein: CASSSNLGRVYEQYF. CDR3 nucleotides: TGTGCCAGCAGCTCCAACCTAGGACGGGTCTACGAGCAGTACTTC. Filled out from reference TRBV13 and TRBJ2-7, the complete variable domain reads AAGVIQSPRHLIKEKRETATLKCYPIPRHDTVYWYQQGPGQDPQFLISFYEKMQSDKGSIPDRFSAQQFSDYHSELNMSSLELGDSALYFCASSSNLGRVYEQYFGPGTRLTVT.

The chain carries TRBV18 and TRBJ1-2; D gene unclear. Per the germline V gene, CDR1 is KGHSH and CDR2 is LQKENI. This CDR3 region has 13 residues. Trimming left V 3 bases short and J 4 bases short, with 9 bases between. CDR3 coding DNA: TGTGCCAGCTCACCCGACACCGTCTATGGCTACACCTTC. Protein product: CASSPDTVYGYTF.

V is TRBV5-4 and J is TRBJ1-2; TRBD1 matches 10 bases. CDR1 and CDR2 (germline): SGHNT, YYREEE (reference sequence). The CDR3 has 15 residues. J gave up 8 bases and V 4 bases, and 11 bases lay outside the gene matches. The CDR3 nucleotides read TGTGCCAGCAGCGGAAAGACAGGGGGCGCGGAGGGCTACACCTTC. Its protein product is CASSGKTGGAEGYTF. The complete variable domain, with remaining parts taken from reference TRBV5-4 and TRBJ1-2, reads ETGVTQSPTHLIKTRGQQVTLRCSSQSGHNTVSWYQQALGQGPQFIFQYYREEENGRGNFPPRFSGLQFPNYSSELNVNALELDDSALYLCASSGKTGGAEGYTFGSGTRLTVV.

V gene TRBV20-1 combines with J gene TRBJ2-3; D remains unclear. Germline CDR1 and CDR2: DFQATT and SNEGSKA (reference sequence). The V gene lost 6 bases and the J gene lost 3 bases, with 4 bases spanning the gap. CDR3 size: 10 residues. The CDR3 region is CSAGTDTQYF. In nucleotides, the CDR3 is TGCAGTGCCGGAACAGATACGCAGTATTTT.